The sequence of this TCR beta chain was determined in a study of OX40 agonist ivuxolimab in advanced cancers. Using immunoSEQ multiplex PCR, the repertoire was profiled, and TCRdb retains in-frame clones only, with some absent. The sample records 65,000 to 90,000 clones, about four fifths being singletons. Germline V gene sequence: CDR1 SGHTA, CDR2 FQGNSA. CDR3 length equals 15 residues. V lost 2 bases to trimming and J lost 5 bases, with 12 bases between them. The TCR originated in an adult with an advanced solid tumor such as melanoma, head and neck, liver or kidney cancer. The sample consisted of CD4+ or CD8+ T cells sorted from blood, taken in a trial of the OX40 agonist ivuxolimab. The rearrangement uses TRBV7-2 and TRBJ1-4; tentatively, D is TRBD1 (6 bases). In nucleotides, the CDR3 is TGTGCCAGCAGCTTATTTGGACAGACAAATGAAAAACTGTTTTTT. Its protein is CASSLFGQTNEKLFF.